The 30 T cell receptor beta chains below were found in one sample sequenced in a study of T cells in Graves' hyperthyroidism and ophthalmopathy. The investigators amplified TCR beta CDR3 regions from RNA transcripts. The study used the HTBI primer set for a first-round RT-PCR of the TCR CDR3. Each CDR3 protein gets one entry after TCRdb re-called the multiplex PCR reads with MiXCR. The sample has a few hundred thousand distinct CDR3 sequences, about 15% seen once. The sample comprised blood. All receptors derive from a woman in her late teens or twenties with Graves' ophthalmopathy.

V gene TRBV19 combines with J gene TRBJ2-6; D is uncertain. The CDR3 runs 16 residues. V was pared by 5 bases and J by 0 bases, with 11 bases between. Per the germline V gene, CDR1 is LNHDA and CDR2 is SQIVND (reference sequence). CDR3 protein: CASSSDSYSGANVLTF. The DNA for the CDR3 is TGTGCCAGTAGTTCCGACTCGTACTCTGGGGCCAACGTCCTGACTTTC.

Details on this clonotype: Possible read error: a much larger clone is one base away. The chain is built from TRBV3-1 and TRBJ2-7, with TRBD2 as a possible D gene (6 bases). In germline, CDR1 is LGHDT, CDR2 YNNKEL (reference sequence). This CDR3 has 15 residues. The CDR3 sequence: CAGSLGLQNRGEQYF. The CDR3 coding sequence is TGTGCCGGCAGCTTGGGACTGCAGAACCGGGGCGAGCAGTACTTC.

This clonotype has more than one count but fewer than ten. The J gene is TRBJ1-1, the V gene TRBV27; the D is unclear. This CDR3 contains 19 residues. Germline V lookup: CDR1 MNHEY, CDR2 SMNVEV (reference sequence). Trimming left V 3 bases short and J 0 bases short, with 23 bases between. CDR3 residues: CASSFKILDTFYMNTEAFF. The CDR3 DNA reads TGTGCCAGCAGTTTTAAGATTCTAGACACCTTTTACATGAACACTGAAGCTTTCTTT.

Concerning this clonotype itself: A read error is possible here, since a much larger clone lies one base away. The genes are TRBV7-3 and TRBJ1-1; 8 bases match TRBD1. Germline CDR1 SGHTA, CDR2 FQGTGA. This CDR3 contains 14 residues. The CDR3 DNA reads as TGTGCCGGCAGCTTAAGTCAGGGGGCCACTGAAGCTTTCTTT. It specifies CAGSLSQGATEAFF.

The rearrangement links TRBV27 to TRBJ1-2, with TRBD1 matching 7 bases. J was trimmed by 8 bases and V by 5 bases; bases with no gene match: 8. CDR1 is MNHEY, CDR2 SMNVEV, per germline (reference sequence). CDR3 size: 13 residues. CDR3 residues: CASSARDSYGYTF. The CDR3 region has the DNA TGTGCCAGCAGTGCCCGGGACAGCTACGGCTACACCTTC.

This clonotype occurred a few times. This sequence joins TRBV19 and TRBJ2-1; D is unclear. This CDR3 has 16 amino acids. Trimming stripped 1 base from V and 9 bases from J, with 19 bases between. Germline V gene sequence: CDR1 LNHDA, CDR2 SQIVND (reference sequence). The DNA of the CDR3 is TGTGCCAGTAGTATAGTCCCCGGCCCTGTCCGCGGTGAGCAGTTCTTC. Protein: CASSIVPGPVRGEQFF.

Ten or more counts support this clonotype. The CDR3 DNA reads as TGTGCCAGCAGTTCAACAGGGGGTGGGTGGTCAGTTGGAGCTAACTATGGCTACACCTTC. Translating gives CASSSTGGGWSVGANYGYTF. V is TRBV28 and J is TRBJ1-2; 8 nucleotides agree with TRBD1. Germline assignment: CDR1 MDHEN and CDR2 SYDVKM. The CDR3 has 20 residues. V lost 4 bases to trimming and J lost 0 bases; unmatched junction nucleotides: 19.

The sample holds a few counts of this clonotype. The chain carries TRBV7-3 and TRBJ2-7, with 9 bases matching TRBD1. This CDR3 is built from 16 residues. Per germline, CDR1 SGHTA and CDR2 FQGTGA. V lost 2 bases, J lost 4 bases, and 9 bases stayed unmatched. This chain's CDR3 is CASSLSPGQGKYEQYF. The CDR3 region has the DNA TGTGCCAGCAGCTTATCGCCGGGACAGGGCAAATACGAGCAGTACTTC.

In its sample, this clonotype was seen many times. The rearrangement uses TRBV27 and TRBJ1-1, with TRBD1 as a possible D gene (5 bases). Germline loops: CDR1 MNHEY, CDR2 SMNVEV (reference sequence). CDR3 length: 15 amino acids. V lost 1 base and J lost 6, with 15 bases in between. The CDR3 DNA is TGTGCCAGCAGTTTATTGGGCAGGGAGGAGGCTGAAGCTTTCTTT. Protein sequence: CASSLLGREEAEAFF.

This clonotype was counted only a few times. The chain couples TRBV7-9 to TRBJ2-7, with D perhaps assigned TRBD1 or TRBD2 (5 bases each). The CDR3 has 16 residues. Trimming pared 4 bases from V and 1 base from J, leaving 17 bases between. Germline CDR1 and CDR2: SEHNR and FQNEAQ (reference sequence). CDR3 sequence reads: CASSSTTWGKSYEQYF. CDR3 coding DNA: TGTGCCAGCAGCTCCACGACTTGGGGGAAATCCTACGAGCAGTACTTC.

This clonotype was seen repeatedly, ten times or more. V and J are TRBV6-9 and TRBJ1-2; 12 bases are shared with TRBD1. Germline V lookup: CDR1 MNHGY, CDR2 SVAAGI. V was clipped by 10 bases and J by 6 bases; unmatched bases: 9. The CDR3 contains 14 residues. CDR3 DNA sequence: TGTGCCATCGGGTCGGGACAGGGGGCTCATGGCTACACCTTC. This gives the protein CAIGSGQGAHGYTF.

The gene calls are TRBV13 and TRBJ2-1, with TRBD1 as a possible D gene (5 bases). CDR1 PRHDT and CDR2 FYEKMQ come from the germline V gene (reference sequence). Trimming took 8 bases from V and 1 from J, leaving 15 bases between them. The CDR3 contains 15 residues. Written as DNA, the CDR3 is TGTGCCAGCGCCCCTCCCCAGGGTTCCTACAATGAGCAGTTCTTC. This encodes CASAPPQGSYNEQFF.

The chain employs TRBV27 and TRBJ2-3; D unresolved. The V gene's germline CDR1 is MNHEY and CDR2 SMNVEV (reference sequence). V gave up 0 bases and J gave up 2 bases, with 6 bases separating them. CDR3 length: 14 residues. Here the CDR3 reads CASSLSKLTDTQYF. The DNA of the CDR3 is TGTGCCAGCAGTTTATCGAAACTCACAGATACGCAGTATTTT.

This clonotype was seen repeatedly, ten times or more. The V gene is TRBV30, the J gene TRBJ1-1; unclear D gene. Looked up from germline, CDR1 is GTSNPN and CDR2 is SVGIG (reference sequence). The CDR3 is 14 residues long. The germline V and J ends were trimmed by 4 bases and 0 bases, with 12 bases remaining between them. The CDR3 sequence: CAWTHGVLNTEAFF. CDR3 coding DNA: TGTGCCTGGACCCATGGGGTATTGAACACTGAAGCTTTCTTT.

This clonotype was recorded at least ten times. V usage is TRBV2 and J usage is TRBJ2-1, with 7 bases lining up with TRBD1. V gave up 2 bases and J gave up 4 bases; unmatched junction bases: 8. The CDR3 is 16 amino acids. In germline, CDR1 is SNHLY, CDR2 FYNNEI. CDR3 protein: CASSEIGAGGYNEQFF. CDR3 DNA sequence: TGTGCCAGCAGTGAAATTGGGGCAGGGGGATACAATGAGCAGTTCTTC.

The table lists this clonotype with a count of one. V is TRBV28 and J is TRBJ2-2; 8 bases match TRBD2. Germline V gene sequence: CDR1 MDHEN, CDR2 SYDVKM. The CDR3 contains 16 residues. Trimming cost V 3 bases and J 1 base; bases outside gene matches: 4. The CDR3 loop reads CASSFGGGRNTGELFF. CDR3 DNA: TGTGCCAGCAGTTTTGGCGGGGGGCGGAACACCGGGGAGCTGTTTTTT.

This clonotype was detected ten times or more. The CDR3 protein is CASTVGRRLGEQYF. Written as DNA, the CDR3 is TGTGCCAGCACGGTGGGACGGAGGCTGGGAGAGCAGTACTTC. This chain connects TRBV6-1 to TRBJ2-7; D possibly matches TRBD1 or TRBD2 (5 bases each). Germline V gives CDR1 MNHNS, CDR2 SASEGT. V lost 7 bases, J lost 7 bases, and 20 bases lay in between. The CDR3 is made up of 14 amino acids.

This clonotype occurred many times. CDR3 coding DNA: TGTGCCAGCTCACCACGGCCCTATGAAGCTTTCTTT. Its translation: CASSPRPYEAFF. The J gene is TRBJ1-1, the V gene TRBV18; D call uncertain. CDR1 KGHSH and CDR2 LQKENI come from the germline V gene. The CDR3 runs to 12 residues. V lost 1 base and J 7 bases, leaving 7 bases between the germline ends.

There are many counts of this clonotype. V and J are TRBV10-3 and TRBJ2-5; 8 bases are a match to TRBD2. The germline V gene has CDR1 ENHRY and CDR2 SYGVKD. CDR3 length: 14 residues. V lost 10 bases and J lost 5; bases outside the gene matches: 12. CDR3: CATSPGLEYETQYF. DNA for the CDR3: TGTGCCACCTCCCCGGGACTAGAGTACGAGACCCAGTACTTC.

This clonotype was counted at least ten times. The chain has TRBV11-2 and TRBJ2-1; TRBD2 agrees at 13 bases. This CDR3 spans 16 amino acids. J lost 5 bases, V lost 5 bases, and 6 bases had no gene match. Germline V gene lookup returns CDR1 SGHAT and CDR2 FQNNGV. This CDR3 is CASSPGLAGYNNEQFF. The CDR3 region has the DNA TGTGCCAGCAGCCCGGGACTAGCGGGGTACAACAATGAGCAGTTCTTC. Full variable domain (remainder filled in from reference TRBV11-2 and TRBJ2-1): EAGVAQSPRYKIIEKRQSVAFWCNPISGHATLYWYQQILGQGPKLLIQFQNNGVVDDSQLPKDRFSAERLKGVDSTLKIQPAKLEDSAVYLCASSPGLAGYNNEQFFGPGTRLTVL.

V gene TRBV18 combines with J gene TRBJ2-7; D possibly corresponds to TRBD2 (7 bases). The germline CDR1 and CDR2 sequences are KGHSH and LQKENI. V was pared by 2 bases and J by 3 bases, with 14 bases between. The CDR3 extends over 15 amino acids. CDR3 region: CASSPSAGANYEQYF. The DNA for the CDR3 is TGTGCCAGCTCACCATCGGCGGGGGCCAACTACGAGCAGTACTTC.

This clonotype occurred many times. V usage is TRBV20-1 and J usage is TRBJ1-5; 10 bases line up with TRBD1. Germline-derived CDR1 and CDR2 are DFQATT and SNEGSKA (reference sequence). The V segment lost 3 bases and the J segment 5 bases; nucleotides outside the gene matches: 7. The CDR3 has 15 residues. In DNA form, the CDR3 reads TGCAGTGCTAGCCCCGGGACAGGGGAGTATCAGCCCCAGCATTTT. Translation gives CSASPGTGEYQPQHF.

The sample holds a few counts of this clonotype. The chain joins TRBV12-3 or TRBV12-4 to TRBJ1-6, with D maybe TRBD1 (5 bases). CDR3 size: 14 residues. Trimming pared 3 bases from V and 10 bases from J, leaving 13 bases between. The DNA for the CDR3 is TGTGCCAGCAGTTTTTGGGGGGATGGATCACCCCTCCACTTT. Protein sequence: CASSFWGDGSPLHF.

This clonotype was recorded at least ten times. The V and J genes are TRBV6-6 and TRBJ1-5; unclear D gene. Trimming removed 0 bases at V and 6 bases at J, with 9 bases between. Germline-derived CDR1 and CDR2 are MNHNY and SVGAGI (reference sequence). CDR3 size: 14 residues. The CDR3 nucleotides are TGTGCCAGCAGTTACTCGTTGGTCGGTCAGCCCCAGCATTTT. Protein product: CASSYSLVGQPQHF.

CDR3 loop: CASSQTAWNTEAFF. CDR3 DNA: TGTGCCAGCAGCCAAACAGCCTGGAACACTGAAGCTTTCTTT. The gene calls are TRBV3-1 and TRBJ1-1, with D hard to call. Per germline, CDR1 LGHDT and CDR2 YNNKEL (reference sequence). The V and J ends lost 2 bases and 1 base respectively, with 8 bases between them. This CDR3 is 14 amino acids long.

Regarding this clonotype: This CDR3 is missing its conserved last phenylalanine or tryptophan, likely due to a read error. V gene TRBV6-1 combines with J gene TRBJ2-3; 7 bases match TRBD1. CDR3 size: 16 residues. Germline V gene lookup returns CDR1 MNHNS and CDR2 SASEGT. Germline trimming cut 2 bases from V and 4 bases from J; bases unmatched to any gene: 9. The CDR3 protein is CASSETGAAGADTQYS. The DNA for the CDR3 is TGTGCCAGCAGTGAAACAGGGGCTGCCGGTGCAGATACGCAGTATTCT.

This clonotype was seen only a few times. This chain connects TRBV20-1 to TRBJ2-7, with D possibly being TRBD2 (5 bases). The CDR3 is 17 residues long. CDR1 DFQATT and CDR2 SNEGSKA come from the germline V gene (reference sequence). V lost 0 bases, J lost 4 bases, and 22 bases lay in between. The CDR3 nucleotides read TGCAGTGCTAGAGATAGTCGCCGTTCGGACGGGAAGTACGAGCAGTACTTC. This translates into CSARDSRRSDGKYEQYF.

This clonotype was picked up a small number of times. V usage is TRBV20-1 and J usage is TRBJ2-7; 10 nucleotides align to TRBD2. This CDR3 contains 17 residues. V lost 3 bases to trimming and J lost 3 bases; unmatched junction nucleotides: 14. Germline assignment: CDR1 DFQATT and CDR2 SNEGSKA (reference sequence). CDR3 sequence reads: CSARRALAGAPNYEQYF. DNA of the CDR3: TGCAGTGCTAGGAGGGCCCTAGCGGGGGCCCCTAACTACGAGCAGTACTTC.

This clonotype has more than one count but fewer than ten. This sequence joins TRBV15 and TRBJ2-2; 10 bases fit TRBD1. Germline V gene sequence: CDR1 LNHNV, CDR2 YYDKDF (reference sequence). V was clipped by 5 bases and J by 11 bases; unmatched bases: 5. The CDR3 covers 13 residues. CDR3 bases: TGTGCCACCAGCCTAGACAGGGGGCGAGAGCTGTTTTTT. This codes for CATSLDRGRELFF.

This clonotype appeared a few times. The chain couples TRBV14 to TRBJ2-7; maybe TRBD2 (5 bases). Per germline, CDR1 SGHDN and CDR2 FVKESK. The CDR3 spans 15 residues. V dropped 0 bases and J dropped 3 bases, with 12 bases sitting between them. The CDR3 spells CASSQDGKGSYEQYF. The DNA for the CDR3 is TGTGCCAGCAGCCAAGATGGGAAAGGGAGCTACGAGCAGTACTTC. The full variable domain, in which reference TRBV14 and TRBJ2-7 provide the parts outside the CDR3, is EAGVTQFPSHSVIEKGQTVTLRCDPISGHDNLYWYRRVMGKEIKFLLHFVKESKQDESGMPNNRFLAERTGGTYSTLKVQPAELEDSGVYFCASSQDGKGSYEQYFGPGTRLTVT.